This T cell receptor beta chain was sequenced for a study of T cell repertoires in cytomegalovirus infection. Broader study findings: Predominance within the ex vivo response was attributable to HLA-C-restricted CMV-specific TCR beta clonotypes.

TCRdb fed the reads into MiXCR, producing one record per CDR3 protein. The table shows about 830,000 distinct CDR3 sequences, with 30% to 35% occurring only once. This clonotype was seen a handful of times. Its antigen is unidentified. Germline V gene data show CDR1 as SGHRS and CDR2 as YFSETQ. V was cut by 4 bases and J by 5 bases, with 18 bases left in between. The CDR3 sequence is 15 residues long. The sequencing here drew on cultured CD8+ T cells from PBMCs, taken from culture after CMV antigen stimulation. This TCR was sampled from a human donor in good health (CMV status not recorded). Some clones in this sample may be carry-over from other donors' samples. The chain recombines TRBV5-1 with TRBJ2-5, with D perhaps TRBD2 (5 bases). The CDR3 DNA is TGCGCCAGCAGCCCGGCCGTATCCGGGGAGGAGACCCAGTACTTC. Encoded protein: CASSPAVSGEETQYF. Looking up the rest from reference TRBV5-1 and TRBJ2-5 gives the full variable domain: KAGVTQTPRYLIKTRGQQVTLSCSPISGHRSVSWYQQTPGQGLQFLFEYFSETQRNKGNFPGRFSGRQFSNSRSEMNVSTLELGDSALYLCASSPAVSGEETQYFGPGTRLLVL.